These T cell receptor beta chains were read from a single sample in a study of naive and memory T cell subsets. TCRdb reprocessed the UMI-ligation and nested PCR reads via MiXCR and lists one record per CDR3 protein. In the table there are around 31,000 distinct CDR3 sequences, about 6.9% of which are singletons. Sequenced material: skin, taken from a tuberculin skin test site. These TCRs come from an adult in good health. Both conserved end residues are part of each CDR3. Fields, in order: J gene, V gene, D gene, clone size, CDR3 length, CDR3 protein, CDR3 DNA. D genes are given only for firm matches. A row's size may be missing; if present it is once, few, many or a size class.

j_call: TRBJ1-1; v_call: TRBV7-2; d_call: TRBD1; clone_size: many; cdr3_length: 12; cdr3_aa: CASSLAGSGQFF; cdr3_nt: TGTGCCAGCAGCTTAGCGGGTTCGGGACAGTTTTTT
j_call: TRBJ2-5; v_call: TRBV18; d_call: TRBD2; clone_size: NA; cdr3_length: 18; cdr3_aa: CASSPPRGAGGVEETQYF; cdr3_nt: TGTGCCAGCTCACCACCCCGCGGGGCGGGGGGCGTAGAAGAGACCCAGTACTTC
j_call: TRBJ1-4; v_call: TRBV6-5; d_call: NA; clone_size: many; cdr3_length: 15; cdr3_aa: CASRPGTTTNEKLFF; cdr3_nt: TGTGCCAGCAGGCCTGGGACGACAACTAATGAAAAACTGTTTTTT
j_call: TRBJ2-7; v_call: TRBV3-1; d_call: NA; clone_size: many; cdr3_length: 16; cdr3_aa: CASSQRSSRGPYEQYF; cdr3_nt: TGTGCCAGCAGCCAAAGATCGAGCAGGGGCCCCTACGAGCAGTACTTC
j_call: TRBJ2-5; v_call: TRBV12-3/TRBV12-4; d_call: TRBD2; clone_size: many; cdr3_length: 15; cdr3_aa: CASSRDGTRHETQYF; cdr3_nt: TGTGCCAGCAGCCGGGACGGGACTAGGCACGAGACCCAGTACTTC
j_call: TRBJ2-7; v_call: TRBV25-1; d_call: TRBD1; clone_size: many; cdr3_length: 14; cdr3_aa: CASTKTGQGYEQYF; cdr3_nt: TGTGCCAGCACCAAAACGGGACAGGGCTACGAGCAGTACTTC
j_call: TRBJ2-5; v_call: TRBV2; d_call: TRBD1; clone_size: many; cdr3_length: 14; cdr3_aa: CASTRQGLPETQYF; cdr3_nt: TGTGCCAGCACAAGACAGGGTTTACCAGAGACCCAGTACTTC
j_call: TRBJ1-1; v_call: TRBV5-1; d_call: NA; clone_size: medium-sized; cdr3_length: 13; cdr3_aa: CASSLGLGSTAFF; cdr3_nt: TGCGCCAGCAGCTTAGGTTTGGGGTCTACAGCTTTCTTT
j_call: TRBJ2-7; v_call: TRBV5-1; d_call: NA; clone_size: many; cdr3_length: 15; cdr3_aa: CASSLGGGAMGEQYF; cdr3_nt: TGCGCCAGCAGCTTGGGGGGGGGCGCAATGGGAGAGCAGTACTTC
j_call: TRBJ2-4; v_call: TRBV5-4; d_call: TRBD2; clone_size: NA; cdr3_length: 13; cdr3_aa: CASSFDLLAAWDF; cdr3_nt: TGTGCCAGCAGCTTTGATTTACTAGCGGCTTGGGACTTC
j_call: TRBJ2-2; v_call: TRBV5-1; d_call: NA; clone_size: few; cdr3_length: 17; cdr3_aa: CASSHRTGRGVAGELFF; cdr3_nt: TGCGCCAGCAGCCATCGGACAGGGCGGGGGGTCGCCGGGGAGCTGTTTTTT
j_call: TRBJ2-2; v_call: TRBV4-1; d_call: NA; clone_size: many; cdr3_length: 15; cdr3_aa: CASSQDPHFTGELFF; cdr3_nt: TGCGCCAGCAGCCAAGATCCCCACTTCACCGGGGAGCTGTTTTTT
j_call: TRBJ2-5; v_call: TRBV20-1; d_call: TRBD2; clone_size: many; cdr3_length: 16; cdr3_aa: CSARDYTSGSQETQYF; cdr3_nt: TGCAGTGCTAGAGATTATACTAGCGGTTCCCAAGAGACCCAGTACTTC
j_call: TRBJ1-3; v_call: TRBV11-2; d_call: NA; clone_size: few; cdr3_length: 17; cdr3_aa: CASHGWAAKGSGNTIYF; cdr3_nt: TGTGCCAGCCATGGGTGGGCAGCTAAAGGCTCTGGAAACACCATATATTTT
j_call: TRBJ2-6; v_call: TRBV6-5; d_call: NA; clone_size: many; cdr3_length: 15; cdr3_aa: CASSYPSSGANVLTF; cdr3_nt: TGTGCCAGCAGTTACCCCAGCTCTGGGGCCAACGTCCTGACTTTC
j_call: TRBJ2-1; v_call: TRBV27; d_call: TRBD1; clone_size: many; cdr3_length: 15; cdr3_aa: CASSRDRGYYNEQFF; cdr3_nt: TGTGCCAGCAGCCGGGACAGGGGCTATTACAATGAGCAGTTCTTC